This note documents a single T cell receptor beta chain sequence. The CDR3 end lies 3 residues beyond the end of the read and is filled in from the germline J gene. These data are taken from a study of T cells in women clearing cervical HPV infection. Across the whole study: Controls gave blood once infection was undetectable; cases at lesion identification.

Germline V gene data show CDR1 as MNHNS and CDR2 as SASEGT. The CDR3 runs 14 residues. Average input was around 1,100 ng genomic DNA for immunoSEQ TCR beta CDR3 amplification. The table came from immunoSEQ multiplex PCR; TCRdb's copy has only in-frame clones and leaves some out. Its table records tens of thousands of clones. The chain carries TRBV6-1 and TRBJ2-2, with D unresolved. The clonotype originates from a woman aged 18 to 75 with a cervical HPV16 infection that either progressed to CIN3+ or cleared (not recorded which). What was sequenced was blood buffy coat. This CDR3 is CASSEQVYTEKLFF. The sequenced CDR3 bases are TGTGCCAGCAGTGAACAGGTTTACACGGAAAAG.